Shown below are 17 T cell receptor beta chains from a single sample sequenced in a study of shared clonotypes between healthy human individuals. Produced via immunoSEQ multiplex PCR; TCRdb's table is partial and in-frame only. The sample includes hundreds of thousands of clones, just over 95% of them seen just once. The sample was memory CD8+ T cells sorted from blood. The subset denotes: CD45RO+ cells pooled with CCR7-negative TemRA cells. These receptors originate from a man aged 25-45 years in good health.

About this clone itself: Other DNA sequences from this sample encode an identical CDR3 as well. The DNA of the CDR3 is TGTGCCAGCAGTTTGGAGAGGGGCTACGAGCAGTACTTC. Encoded protein: CASSLERGYEQYF. The genes are TRBV27 and TRBJ2-7; the D call may be TRBD1 or TRBD2 (5 bases each). The CDR3 contains 13 residues. With 3 bases removed from V and 3 bases from J, the gap between germline ends came to 9 bases. The V gene's germline CDR1 is MNHEY and CDR2 SMNVEV (reference sequence).

Concerning this clone itself: A junction end diverges from the germline sequence, so it may reflect a read error. The rearrangement uses TRBV7-7 and TRBJ2-7; D is unclear. Germline V gives CDR1 SSHAT, CDR2 FNYEAQ (reference sequence). There are 13 residues in the CDR3. The CDR3 loop reads CASTPLKGHEQYF. The CDR3 DNA reads TGTGCTAGCACCCCCCTTAAGGGCCACGAGCAGTACTTC.

For this clone: Other DNA sequences in the same sample also yield this CDR3. The CDR3 DNA follows: TGTGCCAGCAGTTCCGGCCGGGCCGGGGAGCTGTTTTTT. It specifies CASSSGRAGELFF. The J gene is TRBJ2-2, the V gene TRBV28; D is unclear. CDR1 is MDHEN and CDR2 is SYDVKM in the germline V gene. The CDR3 totals 13 residues. Between the trimmed V and J ends, which lost 4 bases and 6 bases, there was a span of 9 bases. Full variable domain (missing parts from reference TRBV28 and TRBJ2-2): DVKVTQSSRYLVKRTGEKVFLECVQDMDHENMFWYRQDPGLGLRLIYFSYDVKMKEKGDIPEGYSVSREKKERFSLILESASTNQTSMYLCASSSGRAGELFFGEGSRLTVL.

This clone is a singleton in its sample. Written as DNA, the CDR3 is TGCGCCAGCAGCTCGACAGTGCCGGATGAAAAACTGTTTTTT. Translation gives CASSSTVPDEKLFF. The chain carries TRBV5-1 and TRBJ1-4, with TRBD1 as a possible D gene (5 bases). Trimming cost V 3 bases and J 6 bases, with 12 bases left between them. From germline, CDR1 is SGHRS and CDR2 YFSETQ. The CDR3 extends over 14 amino acids.

A note on this clone: This specimen includes other DNA sequences encoding the same CDR3. The J gene is TRBJ2-5, the V gene TRBV20-1; no clear D gene. The V end was cut by 1 base, the J end by 4 bases, with 4 bases between. The germline V gene encodes CDR1 DFQATT and CDR2 SNEGSKA (reference sequence). The CDR3 is made up of 11 amino acids. The DNA for the CDR3 is TGCAGTGCTAGAGTCAGAGAGACCCAGTACTTC. Its translation is CSARVRETQYF.

This rearrangement joins TRBV7-2 to TRBJ2-2, with D perhaps being TRBD1 or TRBD2 (5 bases each). Trimming took off 0 bases at V and 2 bases at J, with 10 bases between the two ends. The CDR3 spans 16 residues. CDR1 is SGHTA, CDR2 FQGNSA, per germline. CDR3 amino acids: CASSLAGTYNTGELFF. The DNA for the CDR3 is TGTGCCAGCAGCTTAGCGGGGACCTACAACACCGGGGAGCTGTTTTTT.

The chain carries TRBV10-3 and TRBJ2-6; D may correspond to TRBD1 or TRBD2 (5 bases each). The CDR3 is 17 amino acids. Trimming took 6 bases from V and 0 from J, leaving 15 bases between them. Germline CDR1 and CDR2: ENHRY and SYGVKD. The CDR3 DNA reads as TGTGCCATCAGCACCGGGACCGCCGACTCTGGGGCCAACGTCCTGACTTTC. Protein sequence: CAISTGTADSGANVLTF.

The sample holds one count of this clone. The chain uses TRBV2 and TRBJ2-1; the D is unclear. V was cut by 2 bases and J by 1 base, with 6 bases left in between. CDR1 and CDR2 (germline): SNHLY, FYNNEI. The CDR3 length is 14 residues. DNA of the CDR3: TGTGCCAGCAGTGAAACGGAGTCCTACAATGAGCAGTTCTTC. It specifies CASSETESYNEQFF.

The J gene is TRBJ2-1, the V gene TRBV4-1; D perhaps matches TRBD2 (6 bases). CDR1 is MGHRA and CDR2 is YSYEKL in the germline V gene. V lost 1 base and J 3 bases, leaving 16 bases between the germline ends. The CDR3 sequence is 17 residues long. For the CDR3, the DNA is TGCGCCAGCAGCCAAGTCATTGGCGGGGCCGGCTACAATGAGCAGTTCTTC. Its translation is CASSQVIGGAGYNEQFF.

V usage is TRBV6-6 and J usage is TRBJ2-7; TRBD1 agrees at 7 bases. The length of the CDR3 is 15 residues. V gave up 5 bases and J gave up 3 bases; unmatched junction bases: 10. CDR1 MNHNY and CDR2 SVGAGI come from the germline V gene (reference sequence). DNA of the CDR3: TGTGCCAGCAGTCCCGAACTGACAGGGAGCTACGAGCAGTACTTC. It codes for CASSPELTGSYEQYF.

The V gene is TRBV2, the J gene TRBJ2-2; the match to TRBD2 covers 8 bases. With V trimmed by 8 bases and J by 4 bases, 9 bases remained unmatched. The CDR3 is made up of 15 amino acids. CDR1 and CDR2 from the germline V gene are SNHLY and FYNNEI. CDR3 DNA sequence: TGTGCCAGCCAACTAGCGGACACTTTCACCGGGGAGCTGTTTTTT. Translating gives CASQLADTFTGELFF.

The rearrangement uses TRBV4-1 and TRBJ2-1, with 13 nucleotides matching TRBD2. The junction had 8 bases not matched to a gene; V was cut back by 4 bases and J by 8 bases. CDR1 and CDR2 from the germline V gene are MGHRA and YSYEKL. This CDR3 has 16 residues. CDR3 DNA sequence: TGCGCCAGCAGCCGGGGACTAGCGGGAAAGGAGGATGAGCAGTTCTTC. It yields the protein CASSRGLAGKEDEQFF.

The rearrangement links TRBV10-2 to TRBJ2-7, with D perhaps matching TRBD1 or TRBD2 (6 bases each). From germline, CDR1 is WSHSY and CDR2 SAAADI. Trimming pared 0 bases from V and 4 bases from J, leaving 13 bases between. The length of the CDR3 is 15 residues. CDR3 in amino acids: CASSESMTRGYEQYF. The DNA for the CDR3 is TGCGCCAGCAGTGAGTCGATGACTAGGGGGTACGAGCAGTACTTC.

The CDR3, as DNA: TGTGCCAGCACTTTACTTGGGGGCGCAGGGGATACGCAGTATTTT. It yields the protein CASTLLGGAGDTQYF. The chain combines TRBV6-6 with TRBJ2-3, with TRBD1 as a possible D gene (6 bases). Germline V gene sequence: CDR1 MNHNY, CDR2 SVGAGI (reference sequence). V was clipped by 7 bases and J by 6 bases, with 20 bases between them. The CDR3 consists of 15 residues.

The rearrangement links TRBV4-1 to TRBJ2-1; D gene ambiguous. CDR3 length: 12 amino acids. V was cut by 4 bases and J by 5 bases, with 6 bases left in between. Looked up from germline, CDR1 is MGHRA and CDR2 is YSYEKL. CDR3 protein: CASSRQNNEQFF. In DNA form, the CDR3 reads TGCGCCAGCAGCCGACAAAACAATGAGCAGTTCTTC.

The CDR3 sequence: CASSYWASPSYEQYF. CDR3 bases: TGTGCCAGCAGTTACTGGGCTAGCCCATCCTACGAGCAGTACTTC. This chain joins TRBV6-6 and TRBJ2-7; tentative D call: TRBD2 (5 bases). From germline, CDR1 is MNHNY and CDR2 SVGAGI (reference sequence). The CDR3 runs 15 residues. V was cut by 1 base and J by 1 base, with 11 bases left in between.

The chain has TRBV6-1 and TRBJ2-7, with D hard to call. The CDR3 has 14 residues. The germline V and J ends were trimmed by 4 bases and 2 bases, with 12 bases remaining between them. From germline, CDR1 is MNHNS and CDR2 SASEGT. The chain's CDR3 is CASSAERVAYEQYF. In DNA, the CDR3 is TGTGCCAGCAGTGCGGAGCGCGTAGCCTACGAGCAGTACTTC.